One and the same sample provided the 12 T cell receptor beta chains below, sequenced in a study of cytomegalovirus exposure and HLA in healthy donors. Vbeta (60) and Jbeta (13) primers were used in the PCR. Produced via immunoSEQ multiplex PCR; TCRdb's table is partial and in-frame only. This repertoire shows 150,000 to 200,000 clones, around 90% found once; its top ten account for 1% to 1.4%. The sample was PBMCs. The origin of the receptors is a boy between 2 and 10 years old in good health and CMV-seronegative.

This rearrangement joins TRBV5-1 to TRBJ2-6; tentative D call: TRBD1 (5 bases). The length of the CDR3 is 17 residues. The V end was cut by 1 base, the J end by 0 bases, with 11 bases between. The germline V gene encodes CDR1 SGHRS and CDR2 YFSETQ. The CDR3 reads CASSLRQINSGANVLTF. The CDR3 DNA sequence: TGCGCCAGCAGCTTGAGACAGATAAACTCTGGGGCCAACGTCCTGACTTTC.

This chain joins TRBV4-1 and TRBJ2-4; D not resolved. The CDR3 consists of 17 residues. Germline V gives CDR1 MGHRA, CDR2 YSYEKL. V lost 0 bases and J 3 bases, leaving 15 bases between the germline ends. The CDR3, as DNA: TGCGCCAGCAGCCAAGATTCCCCCTGGTCAGACAAAAACATTCAGTACTTC. Translated, it gives CASSQDSPWSDKNIQYF.

V usage is TRBV6-1 and J usage is TRBJ2-1; 8 positions match TRBD1. J gave up 4 bases and V 8 bases, and 7 bases lay outside the gene matches. The CDR3 extends over 14 amino acids. Germline CDR1 MNHNS, CDR2 SASEGT. The CDR3 region has the DNA TGTGCCAGCCATCCAGGGGGCCCTTACAATGAGCAGTTCTTC. Its protein product is CASHPGGPYNEQFF.

Comment on this clone: Mismatch with germline at one junction end may stem from a read error. V usage is TRBV7-9 and J usage is TRBJ1-1; D might be TRBD1 (5 bases). The CDR3 is made up of 15 amino acids. Per the germline V gene, CDR1 is SEHNR and CDR2 is FQNEAQ (reference sequence). The CDR3 region has the DNA TGTTCCAGCAGCTTAGAGGTCAGGGATTTCACTGAAGCTTTCTTT. This encodes CSSSLEVRDFTEAFF.

This sequence joins TRBV11-2 and TRBJ2-2; TRBD2 agrees at 9 bases. Trimming at V came to 6 bases and at J to 0 bases, leaving 8 bases not matched to a gene. Germline CDR1 reads SGHAT; CDR2 reads FQNNGV. The CDR3 runs 17 residues. The CDR3 coding sequence is TGTGCCAGCAGACTACTAGCGGGTGTTGCGAACACCGGGGAGCTGTTTTTT. As protein: CASRLLAGVANTGELFF.

The V gene is TRBV28, the J gene TRBJ2-5; 7 bases line up with TRBD1. V gave up 4 bases and J gave up 1 base; unmatched junction bases: 3. Germline V gives CDR1 MDHEN, CDR2 SYDVKM. This CDR3 spans 14 amino acids. The CDR3 sequence: CASSYRGPQETQYF. The DNA for the CDR3 is TGTGCCAGCAGTTACAGGGGCCCCCAAGAGACCCAGTACTTC.

The rearrangement uses TRBV29-1 and TRBJ2-5; 8 bases are a match to TRBD2. The CDR3 totals 14 residues. V shed 6 bases, J shed 4 bases, and the junction held 10 bases outside the gene matches. Germline CDR1 SQVTM, CDR2 ANQGSEA. This chain's CDR3 is CSVESGGGGETQYF. The CDR3 DNA is TGCAGCGTAGAGAGCGGGGGTGGGGGAGAGACCCAGTACTTC.

CDR3 sequence (DNA): TGTGCCAGCAGCTTAGTTTCGGAGACGATACCCTACACCTTC. As protein: CASSLVSETIPYTF. The chain is built from TRBV7-9 and TRBJ1-2; D is undetermined. This CDR3 region has 14 residues. V lost 1 base, J lost 10 bases, and 16 bases lay in between. CDR1 SEHNR and CDR2 FQNEAQ come from the germline V gene (reference sequence).

This chain connects TRBV9 to TRBJ1-2; TRBD1 aligns across 9 bases. V shed 3 bases and J 8 bases; nucleotides not matched to a gene: 2. CDR3 size: 12 residues. The germline gives CDR1 SGDLS, CDR2 YYNGEE. The CDR3 sequence is CASSGDRVGYTF. CDR3 sequence (DNA): TGTGCCAGCAGCGGGGACAGGGTAGGCTACACCTTC.

V gene TRBV5-1 combines with J gene TRBJ2-7; a weak D match, TRBD1 (5 bases). The germline V gene has CDR1 SGHRS and CDR2 YFSETQ. CDR3 length: 13 amino acids. Trimming left V 4 bases short and J 3 bases short, with 11 bases between. The CDR3 DNA reads as TGCGCCAGCAGCCGGGCAGGGCTCTACGAGCAGTACTTC. Translating gives CASSRAGLYEQYF.

The chain links TRBV28 to TRBJ2-5, with D tentatively TRBD1 (5 bases). Trimming stripped 2 bases from V and 0 bases from J, with 13 bases between. Germline CDR1 reads MDHEN; CDR2 reads SYDVKM. The CDR3 length is 16 residues. CDR3 residues: CASSLRLRGDQETQYF. The CDR3 nucleotides read TGTGCCAGCAGTTTACGGCTAAGGGGTGACCAAGAGACCCAGTACTTC.

This clone has just one count. Additional DNA sequences in this sample encode the identical CDR3. This chain connects TRBV5-1 to TRBJ2-7; 7 nucleotides agree with TRBD2. Germline lookup yields CDR1 SGHRS and CDR2 YFSETQ. The CDR3 loop spans 15 amino acids. V was clipped by 0 bases and J by 3 bases; unmatched bases: 6. CDR3 sequence: CASSLDAGGFYEQYF. The CDR3 DNA is TGCGCCAGCAGCTTGGACGCCGGGGGGTTCTACGAGCAGTACTTC. The full variable domain, with the rest looked up from reference TRBV5-1 and TRBJ2-7, is KAGVTQTPRYLIKTRGQQVTLSCSPISGHRSVSWYQQTPGQGLQFLFEYFSETQRNKGNFPGRFSGRQFSNSRSEMNVSTLELGDSALYLCASSLDAGGFYEQYFGPGTRLTVT.